A single sample is the source of the 14 T cell receptor beta chains below, sequenced in a study of blood T cells in healthy people across ages. Alongside a J-beta primer mix, a sample-barcoded 5' primer served in a second PCR lasting 7 to 11 cycles. TCRdb used MiXCR to reprocess the 5' RACE reads, holding one entry per CDR3 protein. This sample has under 850,000 distinct CDR3 sequences; 36% occur once, and the top ten carry 13%. Sequences were obtained from blood. All receptors derive from a man between 18 and 35 years old in good health.

The chain couples TRBV29-1 to TRBJ2-1, with D uncertain. Trimming left V 7 bases short and J 9 bases short, with 10 bases between. The germline V gene has CDR1 SQVTM and CDR2 ANQGSEA. This CDR3 region has 10 residues. DNA for the CDR3: TGCAGCGCCCGGGCTACTGAGCAGTTCTTC. Amino acids: CSARATEQFF.

This clonotype appeared a few times. The rearrangement links TRBV14 to TRBJ1-2; D is uncertain. The V gene's germline CDR1 is SGHDN and CDR2 FVKESK. This CDR3 region has 13 residues. Between the trimmed V and J ends, which lost 1 base and 4 bases, there was a span of 7 bases. The CDR3 region has the DNA TGTGCCAGCAGCCAAGGCAGAGTCTATGGCTACACCTTC. Translated: CASSQGRVYGYTF. Complete variable domain (other parts from reference TRBV14 and TRBJ1-2): EAGVTQFPSHSVIEKGQTVTLRCDPISGHDNLYWYRRVMGKEIKFLLHFVKESKQDESGMPNNRFLAERTGGTYSTLKVQPAELEDSGVYFCASSQGRVYGYTFGSGTRLTVV.

The chain carries TRBV2 and TRBJ2-6, with unresolved D. V was shortened by 6 bases and J by 0 bases, with 18 bases between the two germline ends. The CDR3 is made up of 18 amino acids. CDR1 and CDR2 (germline): SNHLY, FYNNEI. CDR3 sequence reads: CASRVDNSAHSGANVLTF. The CDR3 DNA reads as TGTGCCAGCAGGGTTGACAACTCGGCCCACTCTGGGGCCAACGTCCTGACTTTC.

This chain uses TRBV11-2 with TRBJ2-2; TRBD1 matches at 9 bases. The CDR3 runs 15 residues. CDR1 and CDR2 (germline): SGHAT, FQNNGV. V lost 5 bases and J lost 6; bases outside the gene matches: 7. The CDR3 reads CASSPRDRASGELFF. The CDR3 coding sequence is TGTGCCAGCAGCCCCCGGGACAGGGCCTCCGGGGAGCTGTTTTTT.

This clonotype was counted only a few times. This sequence joins TRBV14 and TRBJ2-1; 8 positions match TRBD2. The DNA end is a closer match to TRBJ2-7, so the J assignment may be wrong. CDR1 SGHDN and CDR2 FVKESK come from the germline V gene. The CDR3 extends over 15 amino acids. DNA for the CDR3: TGTGCCAGCAGACAAACTAGCGGCTCCTACAATGAGCAGTACTTC. Translation: CASRQTSGSYNEQYF.

The V and J genes are TRBV2 and TRBJ2-4; the D gene could be TRBD1 or TRBD2 (5 bases each). Deletions cut 5 bases from V and 6 bases from J, with 14 bases between. The CDR3 runs to 14 residues. Germline lookup yields CDR1 SNHLY and CDR2 FYNNEI. The CDR3 region is CASSPGRGRNIQYF. CDR3 nucleotide sequence: TGTGCCAGCAGTCCGGGACGGGGTCGAAACATTCAGTACTTC.

This clonotype was seen only a few times. The chain couples TRBV12-3 or TRBV12-4 to TRBJ1-4, with 7 bases fitting TRBD1. This CDR3 region has 15 residues. The ends lost 0 bases at V and 7 bases at J; junction bases unmatched: 5. CDR3 amino acids: CASSLARQGGEKLFF. CDR3 sequence (DNA): TGTGCCAGCAGTTTAGCGCGACAGGGAGGTGAAAAACTGTTTTTT.

CDR3 bases: TGCGCCAGCAGCCAAGATCCGGACAGAGATTACAATGAGCAGTTCTTC. The encoded protein is CASSQDPDRDYNEQFF. J is TRBJ2-1 and V is TRBV4-3, with D possibly being TRBD1 (6 bases). V dropped 0 bases and J dropped 4 bases, with 13 bases sitting between them. This CDR3 has 16 amino acids. CDR1 is LGHNA, CDR2 YSLEER, per germline.

A few counts support this clonotype. The V call is TRBV7-2, the J call TRBJ2-4; either TRBD1 or TRBD2 may fit D (5 bases each). Germline loops: CDR1 SGHTA, CDR2 FQGNSA. V lost 8 bases and J lost 9, with 20 bases in between. The CDR3 spans 14 residues. CDR3 protein: CASGSGAAASIQYF. In DNA form, the CDR3 reads TGTGCCAGCGGCTCCGGGGCAGCCGCGAGCATTCAGTACTTC.

V gene TRBV6-2 or TRBV6-3 combines with J gene TRBJ1-1; D not resolved. The V and J ends lost 5 bases and 0 bases respectively, with 7 bases between them. The CDR3 is made up of 13 amino acids. Germline values: CDR1 MNHEY, CDR2 SVGEGT. As DNA, the CDR3 is TGTGCCAGCAGTACTAGGTTGAACACTGAAGCTTTCTTT. Translation: CASSTRLNTEAFF.

In regard to this clonotype: A much larger clone differs from this one at a single base, so this may be a read error. This sequence joins TRBV7-2 and TRBJ2-1, with 8 bases matching TRBD1. With the DNA end fitting TRBJ2-7 better, the J assignment may be wrong. Looked up from germline, CDR1 is SGHTA and CDR2 is FQGNSA. The CDR3 is 15 amino acids. The CDR3 nucleotides read TGTGCCAGCAGCGTGACAGGGGAAGCCTACAATGAGCAGTACTTC. Translated: CASSVTGEAYNEQYF.

The chain combines TRBV5-1 with TRBJ2-7; the D gene is possibly TRBD2 (5 bases). Germline CDR1 and CDR2: SGHRS and YFSETQ. With 0 bases removed from V and 2 bases from J, the gap between germline ends came to 15 bases. This CDR3 has 16 amino acids. The CDR3 region is CASSLVAGTGTYEQYF. CDR3 DNA sequence: TGCGCCAGCAGCTTGGTAGCAGGCACGGGGACCTACGAGCAGTACTTC. Complete variable domain (other parts from reference TRBV5-1 and TRBJ2-7): KAGVTQTPRYLIKTRGQQVTLSCSPISGHRSVSWYQQTPGQGLQFLFEYFSETQRNKGNFPGRFSGRQFSNSRSEMNVSTLELGDSALYLCASSLVAGTGTYEQYFGPGTRLTVT.

This clonotype has a handful of counts. The V and J genes are TRBV6-6 and TRBJ2-5; D might be TRBD2 (6 bases). Trimming removed 4 bases from V and 2 bases from J, with 14 bases in between. The CDR3 runs 15 residues. The germline V gene encodes CDR1 MNHNY and CDR2 SVGAGI (reference sequence). The CDR3 region has the DNA TGTGCCAGCAGTTGGGTCGGGGGTCCACAAGAGACCCAGTACTTC. It yields the protein CASSWVGGPQETQYF.

In its sample, this clonotype was seen a few times. The rearrangement joins TRBV20-1 to TRBJ2-1; no definite D call. The CDR3 is 10 residues long. In germline, CDR1 is DFQATT, CDR2 SNEGSKA (reference sequence). Trimming shortened V by 3 bases and J by 6 bases, and 3 bases separated the two germline ends. DNA for the CDR3: TGCAGTGCTAGGTTCAATGAGCAGTTCTTC. This gives the protein CSARFNEQFF.